Following are 16 T cell receptor beta chains from one sample sequenced in a study of T cell responses to AZD1222 COVID-19 vaccine listed by TCRdb under 2021. The sample's time point label, in plain terms: baseline before first vaccination. The method was the immunoSEQ multiplex PCR assay. The clones in this table, taken by TCRdb from immuneACCESS, are in-frame only. Not every clone is retained; where verified, under half of the shortfall comes from an unresolved V gene, and the cause of the rest is unknown. For this sample there are tens of thousands of clones; 87% appear just once. In total, the top ten clones hold about 1.6% of the sample. Source: peripheral blood, taken on day 0 of AZD1222 vaccination. Receptor source: an adult in good health.

V usage is TRBV18 and J usage is TRBJ2-5; 7 bases are shared with TRBD1. Germline CDR1 is KGHSH and CDR2 is LQKENI. The length of the CDR3 is 16 residues. Unmatched junction bases numbered 10, after V lost 4 bases and J lost 2 bases. The CDR3 loop reads CASSLLRTGLQETQYF. The CDR3 nucleotides read TGTGCCAGCTCACTCCTACGGACAGGATTACAAGAGACCCAGTACTTC.

The CDR3 spells CASSFRDREGRPNYGYTF. The CDR3 DNA reads as TGTGCCAGCAGCTTCCGGGACAGGGAAGGGAGGCCTAACTATGGCTACACCTTC. The rearrangement joins TRBV11-3 to TRBJ1-2, with 9 bases identical to TRBD1. Unmatched junction bases numbered 11, after V lost 3 bases and J lost 0 bases. This CDR3 spans 18 amino acids. The germline gives CDR1 SGHNT, CDR2 YENEEA.

The V and J genes are TRBV12-3 or TRBV12-4 and TRBJ1-2, with 7 bases identical to TRBD1. V trimming: 4 bases; J trimming: 8 bases; junction bases outside the gene matches: 4. The CDR3 spans 12 residues. The CDR3 bases are TGTGCCAGCAGTTCAGGACAGGTCGGCTACACCTTC. It codes for CASSSGQVGYTF.

This rearrangement joins TRBV19 to TRBJ1-5; 8 bases align to TRBD1. The CDR3 covers 15 residues. The germline CDR1 and CDR2 sequences are LNHDA and SQIVND (reference sequence). J gave up 2 bases and V 5 bases, and 5 bases lay outside the gene matches. CDR3 in DNA: TGTGCCAGTAGTGTGGACAGGGCTCGCAATCAGCCCCAGCATTTT. It encodes CASSVDRARNQPQHF.

This clone was detected many times. The rearrangement joins TRBV6-5 to TRBJ2-7, with TRBD1 as a possible D gene (7 bases). V was cut by 2 bases and J by 5 bases, with 13 bases left in between. The CDR3 has 14 residues. Germline V gene data show CDR1 as MNHEY and CDR2 as SVGAGI. The CDR3 region is CASSYPGGGHEQYF. The DNA of the CDR3 is TGTGCCAGCAGTTACCCTGGAGGGGGCCACGAGCAGTACTTC.

In this sample, this clone turned up once. The V gene is TRBV19, the J gene TRBJ1-2; D may be TRBD1 (6 bases). Trimming shortened V by 1 base and J by 7 bases, and 22 bases separated the two germline ends. Germline V lookup: CDR1 LNHDA, CDR2 SQIVND (reference sequence). The CDR3 covers 17 residues. CDR3 protein: CASSIAGGWGSTFGYTF. The DNA for the CDR3 is TGTGCCAGTAGTATAGCCGGGGGCTGGGGTTCAACGTTTGGCTACACCTTC.

This chain joins TRBV6-5 and TRBJ1-6, with D hard to call. V was clipped by 5 bases and J by 9 bases, with 8 bases between them. Germline loops: CDR1 MNHEY, CDR2 SVGAGI. The CDR3 covers 12 residues. The CDR3 region has the DNA TGTGCCAGCAGTCCCCCAGGTTCACCCCTCCACTTT. Its protein product is CASSPPGSPLHF.

The chain joins TRBV29-1 to TRBJ2-1, with D tentatively TRBD1 (6 bases). The CDR3 spans 13 residues. Per the germline V gene, CDR1 is SQVTM and CDR2 is ANQGSEA. V gave up 2 bases and J gave up 9 bases, with 14 bases separating them. The chain's CDR3 is CSVESRGDGEQFF. In nucleotides, the CDR3 is TGCAGCGTTGAAAGCAGGGGAGACGGTGAGCAGTTCTTC.

The rearrangement links TRBV6-4 to TRBJ1-5; D gene unclear. Deletions cut 2 bases from V and 6 bases from J, with 8 bases between. Germline-derived CDR1 and CDR2 are MRHNA and SNTAGT. The CDR3 length is 13 residues. For the CDR3, the DNA is TGTGCCAGCAGTGACGGACTTTTTCAGCCCCAGCATTTT. Translation: CASSDGLFQPQHF.

This clone was counted once. The chain employs TRBV6-6 and TRBJ1-1; D is possibly TRBD1 (5 bases). The germline V gene has CDR1 MNHNY and CDR2 SVGAGI (reference sequence). Trimming pared 7 bases from V and 6 bases from J, leaving 15 bases between. This CDR3 is 13 amino acids long. CDR3 region: CASKLTEVPEAFF. The CDR3 nucleotides are TGTGCCAGCAAATTGACAGAAGTCCCTGAAGCTTTCTTT.

V and J are TRBV18 and TRBJ1-2; D might be TRBD1 (5 bases). With 1 base removed from V and 3 bases from J, the gap between germline ends came to 15 bases. Germline V lookup: CDR1 KGHSH, CDR2 LQKENI. This CDR3 spans 16 amino acids. The CDR3 nucleotides are TGTGCCAGCTCACCACGGGTACAGGAAAGCTACTATGGCTACACCTTC. It translates to CASSPRVQESYYGYTF. Using reference TRBV18 and TRBJ1-2 for the parts outside the CDR3, the full variable domain is NAGVMQNPRHLVRRRGQEARLRCSPMKGHSHVYWYRQLPEEGLKFMVYLQKENIIDESGMPKERFSAEFPKEGPSILRIQQVVRGDSAAYFCASSPRVQESYYGYTFGSGTRLTVV.

This clone has just one count. The chain joins TRBV18 to TRBJ1-1; D remains unclear. There are 15 residues in the CDR3. V was cut by 3 bases and J by 1 base, with 12 bases left in between. CDR1 KGHSH and CDR2 LQKENI come from the germline V gene. CDR3 in DNA: TGTGCCAGCTCACCCCGTAGAGATAAGAACACTGAAGCTTTCTTT. This encodes CASSPRRDKNTEAFF.

This clone was counted once. CDR3 in DNA: TGCGCCAGCAGCTTGGGACAGGGGAACACAGATACGCAGTATTTT. This gives the protein CASSLGQGNTDTQYF. The chain links TRBV5-1 to TRBJ2-3; the match to TRBD1 covers 8 bases. The V and J ends lost 0 bases and 2 bases, in that order; junction bases with no gene match: 2. CDR3 length equals 15 residues. Germline assignment: CDR1 SGHRS and CDR2 YFSETQ.

This clone was picked up one time. This chain joins TRBV15 and TRBJ2-5, with 9 bases aligning to TRBD2. The CDR3 has 14 amino acids. The germline V gene encodes CDR1 LNHNV and CDR2 YYDKDF (reference sequence). The V and J ends lost 2 bases and 5 bases, in that order; junction bases with no gene match: 3. DNA for the CDR3: TGTGCCACCAGCAGATCCGGACTAGCGGAGACCCAGTACTTC. Its protein product is CATSRSGLAETQYF.

The rearrangement links TRBV20-1 to TRBJ2-7; D unclear. The V end lost 6 bases, the J end lost 0 bases, and 6 bases lay between the germline ends. The CDR3 covers 11 residues. CDR1 is DFQATT and CDR2 is SNEGSKA in the germline V gene (reference sequence). The CDR3 spells CSAKSSYEQYF. The CDR3 DNA is TGCAGTGCGAAGTCCTCCTACGAGCAGTACTTC.

The chain employs TRBV5-6 and TRBJ2-3; weak D call: TRBD2 (5 bases). The V end lost 5 bases, the J end lost 0 bases, and 16 bases lay between the germline ends. This CDR3 is built from 16 residues. CDR1 is SGHDT, CDR2 YYEEEE, per germline. CDR3 protein: CASRGWAGPSTDTQYF. The CDR3 bases are TGTGCCAGCAGAGGGTGGGCGGGTCCTAGCACAGATACGCAGTATTTT. Full variable domain (remainder filled in from reference TRBV5-6 and TRBJ2-3): DAGVTQSPTHLIKTRGQQVTLRCSPKSGHDTVSWYQQALGQGPQFIFQYYEEEERQRGNFPDRFSGHQFPNYSSELNVNALLLGDSALYLCASRGWAGPSTDTQYFGPGTRLTVL.